A single sample gave rise to the 21 T cell receptor beta chains below, sequenced in a study of graft-versus-host responses after intestinal transplantation. To release intraepithelial and lamina propria lymphocytes, the graft tissue was processed. Here immunoSEQ multiplex PCR was the method, and the copy in TCRdb shows in-frame clones only, minus some. The sample holds about 15,000 clones, approximately 62% seen once. Sequenced material: ileum tissue, taken 524 days after transplant. The receptor source for this set is a human patient who received an intestinal transplant, so some T cells may come from the graft donor.

The chain carries TRBV10-3 and TRBJ1-1, with TRBD1 matching 10 bases. The CDR3 loop spans 14 amino acids. With V trimmed by 5 bases and J by 4 bases, 4 bases remained unmatched. The germline gives CDR1 ENHRY, CDR2 SYGVKD. In nucleotides, the CDR3 is TGTGCCATCAGTTTGGACAGGGGGGGCACTGAAGCTTTCTTT. As protein: CAISLDRGGTEAFF.

This clone occurred a few times. This rearrangement joins TRBV27 to TRBJ2-1, with D perhaps TRBD1 (7 bases). V dropped 6 bases and J dropped 2 bases, with 14 bases sitting between them. Germline-derived CDR1 and CDR2 are MNHEY and SMNVEV (reference sequence). The CDR3 loop spans 15 amino acids. CDR3 in amino acids: CASSTTGRPYNEQFF. For the CDR3, the DNA is TGTGCCAGCAGCACGACAGGGAGGCCCTACAATGAGCAGTTCTTC.

This rearrangement joins TRBV19 to TRBJ1-2, with D possibly matching TRBD1 (6 bases). The CDR3 length is 13 residues. V was clipped by 4 bases and J by 6 bases, with 12 bases between them. Looked up from germline, CDR1 is LNHDA and CDR2 is SQIVND (reference sequence). Here the CDR3 reads CASSKTGIDGYTF. The CDR3 bases are TGTGCCAGTAGTAAAACAGGGATCGATGGCTACACCTTC.

This chain connects TRBV18 to TRBJ2-7; 7 nucleotides match TRBD1. Germline CDR1 KGHSH, CDR2 LQKENI. Trimming at V came to 3 bases and at J to 6 bases, leaving 5 bases not matched to a gene. This CDR3 region has 13 residues. This CDR3 is CASSPDRASEQYF. DNA for the CDR3: TGTGCCAGCTCACCCGACAGGGCATCCGAGCAGTACTTC. The variable domain in full, completed from reference TRBV18 and TRBJ2-7, reads NAGVMQNPRHLVRRRGQEARLRCSPMKGHSHVYWYRQLPEEGLKFMVYLQKENIIDESGMPKERFSAEFPKEGPSILRIQQVVRGDSAAYFCASSPDRASEQYFGPGTRLTVT.

The rearrangement uses TRBV7-8 and TRBJ2-1; 7 bases line up with TRBD1. CDR3 length: 14 residues. With V trimmed by 6 bases and J by 8 bases, 10 bases remained unmatched. Germline values: CDR1 SGHVS, CDR2 FQNEAQ. CDR3 sequence (DNA): TGTGCCAGCAGACACAGGGGCCCGGTGGATGAGCAGTTCTTC. This codes for CASRHRGPVDEQFF.

The chain uses TRBV30 and TRBJ2-3; 14 nucleotides align to TRBD2. The V segment lost 2 bases and the J segment 4 bases; nucleotides outside the gene matches: 5. CDR3 length: 16 residues. Germline loops: CDR1 GTSNPN, CDR2 SVGIG (reference sequence). The CDR3 DNA follows: TGTGCCTGGAGTAGGGGACTAGCGGGGGTTTCAGATACGCAGTATTTT. Encoded protein: CAWSRGLAGVSDTQYF.

This clone was observed a handful of times. V usage is TRBV7-9 and J usage is TRBJ1-1, with 7 bases matching TRBD1. Looked up from germline, CDR1 is SEHNR and CDR2 is FQNEAQ (reference sequence). Trimming at V came to 1 base and at J to 2 bases, leaving 4 bases not matched to a gene. The CDR3 covers 15 residues. This CDR3 is CASSLGQGFNTEAFF. The DNA for the CDR3 is TGTGCCAGCAGCTTAGGACAGGGCTTTAACACTGAAGCTTTCTTT.

The V gene is TRBV11-2, the J gene TRBJ1-2, with D tentatively TRBD1 (6 bases). Germline CDR1 reads SGHAT; CDR2 reads FQNNGV. The CDR3 length is 15 residues. V lost 4 bases and J lost 4, with 16 bases in between. The CDR3 is CASSSETGRGYGYTF. CDR3 bases: TGTGCCAGCAGCTCAGAAACAGGGAGGGGCTATGGCTACACCTTC.

The chain uses TRBV7-8 and TRBJ2-7; TRBD2 matches at 9 bases. Germline V lookup: CDR1 SGHVS, CDR2 FQNEAQ. The CDR3 extends over 13 amino acids. Germline trimming cut 3 bases from V and 4 bases from J; bases unmatched to any gene: 1. Here the CDR3 reads CASSFLAGYEQYF. For the CDR3, the DNA is TGTGCCAGCAGCTTCCTAGCGGGGTACGAGCAGTACTTC.

The gene calls are TRBV5-1 and TRBJ1-1; D is ambiguous. This CDR3 is 14 amino acids long. V was shortened by 0 bases and J by 2 bases, with 8 bases between the two germline ends. Germline V CDR1 and CDR2: SGHRS, YFSETQ. The CDR3 DNA reads TGCGCCAGCAGCTTGGTACAGCTTAACACTGAAGCTTTCTTT. It codes for CASSLVQLNTEAFF. Based on the CDR3 plus reference TRBV5-1 and TRBJ1-1, the full variable domain is KAGVTQTPRYLIKTRGQQVTLSCSPISGHRSVSWYQQTPGQGLQFLFEYFSETQRNKGNFPGRFSGRQFSNSRSEMNVSTLELGDSALYLCASSLVQLNTEAFFGQGTRLTVV.

The gene calls are TRBV14 and TRBJ2-3; D uncertain. Germline CDR1 is SGHDN and CDR2 is FVKESK. V lost 0 bases and J 2 bases, leaving 12 bases between the germline ends. The CDR3 extends over 16 amino acids. CDR3 protein: CASSQDRGSFTDTQYF. The CDR3, as DNA: TGTGCCAGCAGCCAAGATAGAGGCAGCTTCACAGATACGCAGTATTTT.

This clone appeared a few times. The chain uses TRBV5-1 and TRBJ2-7; 7 bases line up with TRBD1. The CDR3 runs to 14 residues. V was clipped by 1 base and J by 7 bases; unmatched bases: 8. CDR1 and CDR2 from the germline V gene are SGHRS and YFSETQ. In nucleotides, the CDR3 is TGCGCCAGCAGCTTGAGTCAGGGGGTCTGGGAGCAGTACTTC. Encoded protein: CASSLSQGVWEQYF.

The rearrangement uses TRBV6-1 and TRBJ1-2, with TRBD1 matching 9 bases. The length of the CDR3 is 15 residues. Germline loops: CDR1 MNHNS, CDR2 SASEGT. Germline trimming cut 6 bases from V and 0 bases from J; bases unmatched to any gene: 5. For the CDR3, the DNA is TGTGCCAGCAGATGGACAGGGGCTACTAACTATGGCTACACCTTC. Translating it yields CASRWTGATNYGYTF.

The CDR3 loop is CASSQDLTGESNQPQHF. DNA of the CDR3: TGCGCCAGCAGCCAAGATCTCACAGGGGAAAGCAATCAGCCCCAGCATTTT. V gene TRBV4-3 combines with J gene TRBJ1-5; 7 nucleotides align to TRBD1. Germline trimming cut 0 bases from V and 1 base from J; bases unmatched to any gene: 6. This CDR3 spans 17 amino acids. CDR1 and CDR2 from the germline V gene are LGHNA and YSLEER.

This chain uses TRBV9 with TRBJ2-2; TRBD2 might be the D (5 bases). The V and J ends lost 3 bases and 4 bases respectively, with 10 bases between them. This CDR3 has 14 amino acids. CDR1 and CDR2 (germline): SGDLS, YYNGEE. CDR3 sequence reads: CASSAPEGTGELFF. CDR3 sequence (DNA): TGTGCCAGCAGCGCCCCAGAGGGCACCGGGGAGCTGTTTTTT.

This chain links TRBV7-2 with TRBJ2-2; 8 nucleotides line up with TRBD2. Trimming cost V 4 bases and J 4 bases; bases outside gene matches: 11. Germline values: CDR1 SGHTA, CDR2 FQGNSA. The length of the CDR3 is 17 residues. The CDR3 spells CASSSFLAGEITGELFF. The CDR3 DNA reads TGTGCCAGCAGCTCCTTTCTAGCGGGCGAGATCACCGGGGAGCTGTTTTTT. The full variable domain, its missing parts supplied by reference TRBV7-2 and TRBJ2-2, is GAGVSQSPSNKVTEKGKDVELRCDPISGHTALYWYRQSLGQGLEFLIYFQGNSAPDKSGLPSDRFSAERTGGSVSTLTIQRTQQEDSAVYLCASSSFLAGEITGELFFGEGSRLTVL.

This clone occurred once. This chain connects TRBV5-1 to TRBJ1-1, with 10 nucleotides matching TRBD1. Trimming removed 3 bases from V and 4 bases from J; junction bases left unmatched: 9. The CDR3 spans 16 residues. Germline V CDR1 and CDR2: SGHRS, YFSETQ. DNA of the CDR3: TGCGCCAGCAGCTCACAACCCTGGACAGGGGGCACTGAAGCTTTCTTT. It is translated as CASSSQPWTGGTEAFF.

The chain joins TRBV19 to TRBJ1-1; D may be TRBD1 (5 bases). CDR1 and CDR2 from the germline V gene are LNHDA and SQIVND (reference sequence). The CDR3 is 14 residues long. V was clipped by 3 bases and J by 0 bases, with 8 bases between them. CDR3 bases: TGTGCCAGTAGTATGGGCAGGGTGAACACTGAAGCTTTCTTT. This gives the protein CASSMGRVNTEAFF.

About this clone: Likely a read error: the CDR3 ends without its conserved phenylalanine or tryptophan. The chain employs TRBV6-6 and TRBJ1-1; D not certain. The germline V gene encodes CDR1 MNHNY and CDR2 SVGAGI (reference sequence). The CDR3 is 15 amino acids. CDR3 coding DNA: TGTGCCAACAGTTACTCGAGTATAGGCGGGACTGAAGCTTTCTCT. Protein: CANSYSSIGGTEAFS.

The chain has TRBV30 and TRBJ2-3; 13 nucleotides agree with TRBD2. CDR1 is GTSNPN and CDR2 is SVGIG in the germline V gene (reference sequence). The CDR3 is 18 amino acids. Trimming at V came to 2 bases and at J to 5 bases, leaving 13 bases not matched to a gene. Here the CDR3 reads CAWSTPITSGGAEDTQYF. The CDR3 DNA reads as TGTGCCTGGAGTACCCCGATAACTAGCGGGGGGGCCGAAGATACGCAGTATTTT.

The rearrangement uses TRBV6-4 and TRBJ2-1; 9 bases agree with TRBD1. The CDR3 consists of 15 residues. With V trimmed by 3 bases and J by 7 bases, 7 bases remained unmatched. Germline values: CDR1 MRHNA, CDR2 SNTAGT. CDR3 sequence (DNA): TGTGCCAGCAGTGAGGGACAGGGAGGGGTTAATGAGCAGTTCTTC. It translates to CASSEGQGGVNEQFF.